This TCR beta chain was sequenced for a study of regulatory T cells in long-lasting Graves disease. V lost 3 bases, J lost 3 bases, and 12 bases lay in between. In germline, CDR1 is SGHTA, CDR2 FQGNSA. This CDR3 contains 14 residues. CDR3-region Arm-PCR and iRepertoire HTBI primers produced the TCR beta libraries. TCRdb re-derived calls from the multiplex PCR reads in MiXCR, one entry per CDR3 protein. Of nearly 350,000 distinct CDR3 sequences listed, roughly 21% are singletons. This clonotype has only a few counts. Time point in this sample: persistent/refractory GD, antithyroid drugs over 5 years with positive TRAb. PBMC RNA was the source of the TCR library. From an endocrinology department in Xi'an, China, came the patients.

This specimen was peripheral blood mononuclear cells (PBMCs), taken when the disease was refractory, from a patient treated with antithyroid drugs. This TCR was sampled from a female donor with Graves disease. This chain uses TRBV7-2 with TRBJ2-7; D may be TRBD1 or TRBD2 (6 bases each). CDR3 DNA sequence: TGTGCCAGCAGCTTTGACGGGGGCCGCTACGAGCAGTACTTC. This codes for CASSFDGGRYEQYF.